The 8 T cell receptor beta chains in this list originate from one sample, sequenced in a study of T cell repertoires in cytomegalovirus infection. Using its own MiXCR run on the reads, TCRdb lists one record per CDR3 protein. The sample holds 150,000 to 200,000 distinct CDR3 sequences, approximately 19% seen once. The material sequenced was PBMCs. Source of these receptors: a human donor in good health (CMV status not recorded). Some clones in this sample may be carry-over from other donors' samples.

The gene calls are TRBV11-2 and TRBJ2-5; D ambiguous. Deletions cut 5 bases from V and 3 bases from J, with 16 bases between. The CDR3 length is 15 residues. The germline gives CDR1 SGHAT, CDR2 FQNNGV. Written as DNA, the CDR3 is TGTGCCAGCAGCCCTAGACCTACAGACGAAGAGACCCAGTACTTC. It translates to CASSPRPTDEETQYF.

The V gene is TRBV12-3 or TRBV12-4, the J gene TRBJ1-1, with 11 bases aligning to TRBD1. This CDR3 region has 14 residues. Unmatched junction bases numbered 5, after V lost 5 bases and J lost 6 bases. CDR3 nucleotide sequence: TGTGCCAGCAGTGACCGGGACAGGGGGTCTGAAGCTTTCTTT. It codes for CASSDRDRGSEAFF.

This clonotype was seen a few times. The CDR3 DNA reads TGTGCCAGCAGTTGGAACAGGGACATCTATGGCTACACCTTC. This encodes CASSWNRDIYGYTF. This chain uses TRBV28 with TRBJ1-2, with D maybe TRBD1 (6 bases). Trimming pared 4 bases from V and 4 bases from J, leaving 13 bases between. Looked up from germline, CDR1 is MDHEN and CDR2 is SYDVKM. The CDR3 contains 14 residues.

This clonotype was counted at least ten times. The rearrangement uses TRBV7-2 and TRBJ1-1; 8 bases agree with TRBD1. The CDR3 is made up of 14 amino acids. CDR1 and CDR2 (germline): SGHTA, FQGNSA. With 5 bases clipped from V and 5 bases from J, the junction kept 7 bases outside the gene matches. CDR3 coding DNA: TGTGCCAGCAGCGAGCCGGGACAGGCGACTGAAGCTTTCTTT. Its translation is CASSEPGQATEAFF.

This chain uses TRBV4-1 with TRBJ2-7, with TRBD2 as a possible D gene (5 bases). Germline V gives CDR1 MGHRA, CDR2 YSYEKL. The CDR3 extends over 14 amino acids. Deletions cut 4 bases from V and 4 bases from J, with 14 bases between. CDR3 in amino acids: CASSPRGLPYEQYF. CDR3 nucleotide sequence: TGCGCCAGCAGCCCCCGAGGACTTCCTTACGAGCAGTACTTC.

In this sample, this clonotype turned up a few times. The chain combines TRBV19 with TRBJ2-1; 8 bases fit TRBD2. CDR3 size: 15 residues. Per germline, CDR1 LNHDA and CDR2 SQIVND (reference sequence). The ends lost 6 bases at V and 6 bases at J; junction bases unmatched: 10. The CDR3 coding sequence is TGTGCCAGTAGCAGACCGGGACTAGTGCTCAATGAGCAGTTCTTC. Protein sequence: CASSRPGLVLNEQFF.

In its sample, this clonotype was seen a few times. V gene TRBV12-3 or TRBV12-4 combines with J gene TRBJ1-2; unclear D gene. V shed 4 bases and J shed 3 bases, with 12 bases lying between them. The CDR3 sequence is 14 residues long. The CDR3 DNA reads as TGTGCCAGCAGTTCCCCATCCAGCCACTATGGCTACACCTTC. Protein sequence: CASSSPSSHYGYTF.

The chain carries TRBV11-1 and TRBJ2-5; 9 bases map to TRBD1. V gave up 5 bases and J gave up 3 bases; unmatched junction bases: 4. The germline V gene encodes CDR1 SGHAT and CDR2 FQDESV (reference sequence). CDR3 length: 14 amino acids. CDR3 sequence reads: CASSTGQGKETQYF. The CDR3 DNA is TGTGCCAGCAGCACCGGACAGGGGAAAGAGACCCAGTACTTC.